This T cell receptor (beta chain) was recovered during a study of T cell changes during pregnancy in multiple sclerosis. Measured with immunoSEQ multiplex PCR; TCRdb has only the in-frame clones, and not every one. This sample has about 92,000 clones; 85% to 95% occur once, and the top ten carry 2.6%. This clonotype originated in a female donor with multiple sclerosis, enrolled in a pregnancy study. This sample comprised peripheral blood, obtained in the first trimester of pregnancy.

CDR3 in amino acids: CASSLARVAGNTIYF. CDR3 DNA: TGTGCCAGCAGCTTAGCGCGGGTGGCTGGAAACACCATATATTTT. The chain is built from TRBV7-8 and TRBJ1-3; D is unresolved. This CDR3 region has 15 residues. V lost 0 bases and J 2 bases, leaving 8 bases between the germline ends. CDR1 is SGHVS, CDR2 FQNEAQ, per germline.